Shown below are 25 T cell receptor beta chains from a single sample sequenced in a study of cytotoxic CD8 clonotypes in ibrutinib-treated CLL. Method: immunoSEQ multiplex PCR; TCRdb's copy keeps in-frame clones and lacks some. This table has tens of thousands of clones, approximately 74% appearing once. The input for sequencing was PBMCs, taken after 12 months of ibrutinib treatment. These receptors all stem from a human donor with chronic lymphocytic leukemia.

In nucleotides, the CDR3 is TGCGCCAGCAGCCAAGATCTAGCGGGGGGCACAGATACGCAGTATTTT. Amino acids: CASSQDLAGGTDTQYF. V gene TRBV4-3 combines with J gene TRBJ2-3; the match to TRBD2 covers 10 bases. V gave up 0 bases and J gave up 1 base; unmatched junction bases: 1. The germline V gene encodes CDR1 LGHNA and CDR2 YSLEER. The CDR3 has 16 amino acids.

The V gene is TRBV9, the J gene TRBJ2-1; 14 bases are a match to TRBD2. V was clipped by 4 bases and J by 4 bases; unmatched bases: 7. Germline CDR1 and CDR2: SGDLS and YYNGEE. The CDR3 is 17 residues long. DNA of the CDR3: TGTGCCAGCAGCTTCGGACTAGCGGGAGGAGGGTACAATGAGCAGTTCTTC. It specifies CASSFGLAGGGYNEQFF.

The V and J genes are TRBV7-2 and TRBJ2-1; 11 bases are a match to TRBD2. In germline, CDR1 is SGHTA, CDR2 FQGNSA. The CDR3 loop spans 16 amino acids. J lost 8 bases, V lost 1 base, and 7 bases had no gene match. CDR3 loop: CASSLGVAGGIDEQFF. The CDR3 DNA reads TGTGCCAGCAGCTTAGGAGTAGCGGGAGGGATCGATGAGCAGTTCTTC.

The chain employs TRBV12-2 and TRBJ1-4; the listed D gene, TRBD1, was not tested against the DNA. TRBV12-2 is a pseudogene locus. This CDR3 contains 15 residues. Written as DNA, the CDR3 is TGTGCAAGTCGCCCAAAGACAGGGGGCGAAGAAAAACTGTTTTTT. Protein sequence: CASRPKTGGEEKLFF.

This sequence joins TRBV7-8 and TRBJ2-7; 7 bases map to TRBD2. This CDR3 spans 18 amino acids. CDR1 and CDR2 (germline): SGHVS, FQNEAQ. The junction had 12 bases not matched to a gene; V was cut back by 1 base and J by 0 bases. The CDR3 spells CASSLGVSSGGVSYEQYF. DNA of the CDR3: TGTGCCAGCAGCTTAGGTGTTAGTTCGGGAGGCGTCTCCTACGAGCAGTACTTC.

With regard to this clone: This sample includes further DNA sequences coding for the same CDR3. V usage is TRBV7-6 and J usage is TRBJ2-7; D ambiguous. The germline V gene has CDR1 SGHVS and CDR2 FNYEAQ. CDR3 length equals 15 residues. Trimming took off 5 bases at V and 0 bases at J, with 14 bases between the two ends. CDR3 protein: CASSPRAGSSYEQYF. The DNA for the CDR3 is TGTGCCAGCAGCCCACGGGCAGGCAGCTCCTACGAGCAGTACTTC.

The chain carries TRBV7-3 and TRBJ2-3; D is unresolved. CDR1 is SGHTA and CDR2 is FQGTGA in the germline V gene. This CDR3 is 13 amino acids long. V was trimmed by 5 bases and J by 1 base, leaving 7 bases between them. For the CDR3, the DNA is TGTGCCAGCAGCCAGATGGGCACAGATACGCAGTATTTT. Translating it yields CASSQMGTDTQYF. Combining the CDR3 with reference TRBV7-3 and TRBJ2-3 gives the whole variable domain GAGVSQTPSNKVTEKGKYVELRCDPISGHTALYWYRQSLGQGPEFLIYFQGTGAADDSGLPNDRFFAVRPEGSVSTLKIQRTERGDSAVYLCASSQMGTDTQYFGPGTRLTVL.

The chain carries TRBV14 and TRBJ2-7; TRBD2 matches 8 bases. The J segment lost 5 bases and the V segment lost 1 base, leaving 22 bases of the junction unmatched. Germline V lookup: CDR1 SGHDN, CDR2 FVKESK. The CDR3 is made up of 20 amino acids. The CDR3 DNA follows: TGTGCCAGCAGCCAAGTAGGGTTTGGGCAGGTCCGACTAGCGATCCACGAGCAGTACTTC. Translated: CASSQVGFGQVRLAIHEQYF.

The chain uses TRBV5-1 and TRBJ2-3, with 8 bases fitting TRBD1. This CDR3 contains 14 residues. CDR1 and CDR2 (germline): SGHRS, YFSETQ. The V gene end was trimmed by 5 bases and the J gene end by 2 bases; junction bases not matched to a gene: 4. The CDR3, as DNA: TGCGCCAGCAGTCAGGACAGGGCCACAGATACGCAGTATTTT. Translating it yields CASSQDRATDTQYF. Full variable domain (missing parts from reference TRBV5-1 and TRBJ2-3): KAGVTQTPRYLIKTRGQQVTLSCSPISGHRSVSWYQQTPGQGLQFLFEYFSETQRNKGNFPGRFSGRQFSNSRSEMNVSTLELGDSALYLCASSQDRATDTQYFGPGTRLTVL.

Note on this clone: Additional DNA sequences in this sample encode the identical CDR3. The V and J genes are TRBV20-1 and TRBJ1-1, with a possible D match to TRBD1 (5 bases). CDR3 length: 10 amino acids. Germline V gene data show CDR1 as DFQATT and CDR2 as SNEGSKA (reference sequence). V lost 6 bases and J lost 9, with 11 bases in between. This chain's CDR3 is CSAGTRQAFF. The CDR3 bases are TGCAGTGCCGGGACCAGACAAGCTTTCTTT.

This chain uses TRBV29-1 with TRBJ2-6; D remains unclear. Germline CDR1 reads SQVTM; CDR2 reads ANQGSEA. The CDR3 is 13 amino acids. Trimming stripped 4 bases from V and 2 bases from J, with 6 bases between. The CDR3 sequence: CSVVTPGANVLTF. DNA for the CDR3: TGCAGCGTTGTTACCCCTGGGGCCAACGTCCTGACTTTC.

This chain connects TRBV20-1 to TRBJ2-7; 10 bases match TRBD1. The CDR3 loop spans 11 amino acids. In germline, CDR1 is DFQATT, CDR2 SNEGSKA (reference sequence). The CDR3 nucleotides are TGCAGTGCTAGGGGTGGACAGGGGGTGGGCGTC. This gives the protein CSARGGQGVGV.

The CDR3 is CASSQVGYNQPQHF. The CDR3 nucleotides read TGCGCCAGCAGCCAAGTCGGGTACAATCAGCCCCAGCATTTT. This chain connects TRBV4-1 to TRBJ1-5; D ambiguous. Germline V gene lookup returns CDR1 MGHRA and CDR2 YSYEKL. With 1 base removed from V and 3 bases from J, the gap between germline ends came to 7 bases. The CDR3 length is 14 residues.

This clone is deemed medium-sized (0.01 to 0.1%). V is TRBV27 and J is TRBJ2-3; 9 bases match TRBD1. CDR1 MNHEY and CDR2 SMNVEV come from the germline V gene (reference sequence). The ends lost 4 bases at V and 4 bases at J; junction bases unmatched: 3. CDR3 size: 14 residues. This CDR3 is CASSSRDRADTQYF. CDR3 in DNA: TGTGCCAGCAGTTCCCGGGACAGGGCAGATACGCAGTATTTT.

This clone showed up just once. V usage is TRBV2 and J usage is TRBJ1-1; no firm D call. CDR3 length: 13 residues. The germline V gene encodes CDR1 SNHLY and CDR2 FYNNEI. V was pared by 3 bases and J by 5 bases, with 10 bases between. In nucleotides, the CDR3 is TGTGCCAGCAGTGAGAGTTCGGGGACTGAAGCTTTCTTT. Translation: CASSESSGTEAFF.

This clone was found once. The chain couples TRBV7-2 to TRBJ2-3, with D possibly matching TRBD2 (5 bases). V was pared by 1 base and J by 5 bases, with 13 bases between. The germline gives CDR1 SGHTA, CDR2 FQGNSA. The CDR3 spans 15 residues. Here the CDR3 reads CASSLGGIGLDTQYF. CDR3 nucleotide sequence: TGTGCCAGCAGCTTAGGAGGGATAGGCTTAGATACGCAGTATTTT.

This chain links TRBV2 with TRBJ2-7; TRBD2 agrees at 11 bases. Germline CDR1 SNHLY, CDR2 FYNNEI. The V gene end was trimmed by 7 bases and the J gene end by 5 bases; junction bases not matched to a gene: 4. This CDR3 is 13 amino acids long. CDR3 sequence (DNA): TGTGCCAGCACCTTGGGACTAGCGGACGAGCAGTACTTC. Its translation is CASTLGLADEQYF.

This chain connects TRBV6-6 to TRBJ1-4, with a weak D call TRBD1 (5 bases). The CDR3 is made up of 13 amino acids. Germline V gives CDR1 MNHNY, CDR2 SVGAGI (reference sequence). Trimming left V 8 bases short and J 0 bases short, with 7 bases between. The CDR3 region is CASGGATNEKLFF. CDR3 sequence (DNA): TGTGCCAGCGGGGGGGCAACTAATGAAAAACTGTTTTTT.

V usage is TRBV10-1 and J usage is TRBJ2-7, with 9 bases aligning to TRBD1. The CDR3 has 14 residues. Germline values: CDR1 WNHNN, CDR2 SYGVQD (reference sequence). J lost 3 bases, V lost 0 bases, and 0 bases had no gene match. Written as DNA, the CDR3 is TGCGCCAGCAGTGAGTCGACAGGGGGCTACGAGCAGTACTTC. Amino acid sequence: CASSESTGGYEQYF.

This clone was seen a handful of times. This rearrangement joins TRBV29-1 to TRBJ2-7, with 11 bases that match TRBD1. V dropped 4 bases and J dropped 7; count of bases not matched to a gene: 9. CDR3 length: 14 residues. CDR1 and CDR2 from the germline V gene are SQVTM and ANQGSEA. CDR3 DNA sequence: TGCAGCGTTGCGGCCCGGACAGGGGGCGGAGAGCAGTACTTC. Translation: CSVAARTGGGEQYF.

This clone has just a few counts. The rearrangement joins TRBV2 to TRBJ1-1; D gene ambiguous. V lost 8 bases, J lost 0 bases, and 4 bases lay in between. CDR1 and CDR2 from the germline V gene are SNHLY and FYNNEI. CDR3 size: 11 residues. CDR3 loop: CASHLNTEAFF. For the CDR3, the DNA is TGTGCCAGCCATTTGAACACTGAAGCTTTCTTT.

The CDR3 DNA sequence: TGTGCCAGCAGTGACCAAAGGCCGGGGCATGGGGGCACTGAAGCTTTCTTT. Protein sequence: CASSDQRPGHGGTEAFF. The V gene is TRBV2, the J gene TRBJ1-1, with D possibly being TRBD1 (5 bases). CDR1 and CDR2 from the germline V gene are SNHLY and FYNNEI. Trimming removed 3 bases at V and 4 bases at J, with 21 bases between. There are 17 residues in the CDR3.

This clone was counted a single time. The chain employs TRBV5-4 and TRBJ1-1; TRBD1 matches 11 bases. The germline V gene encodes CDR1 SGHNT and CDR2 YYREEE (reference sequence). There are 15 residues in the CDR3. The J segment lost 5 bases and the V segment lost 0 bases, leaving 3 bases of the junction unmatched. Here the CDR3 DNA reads TGTGCCAGCAGCTTGGCCGGACAGGGGGCTACTGAAGCTTTCTTT. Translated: CASSLAGQGATEAFF.

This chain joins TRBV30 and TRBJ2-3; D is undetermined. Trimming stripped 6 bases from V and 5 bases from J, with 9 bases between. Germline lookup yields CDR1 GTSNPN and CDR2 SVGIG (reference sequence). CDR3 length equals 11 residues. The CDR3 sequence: CACSVVDTQYF. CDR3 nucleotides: TGTGCCTGCTCAGTAGTAGATACGCAGTATTTT.

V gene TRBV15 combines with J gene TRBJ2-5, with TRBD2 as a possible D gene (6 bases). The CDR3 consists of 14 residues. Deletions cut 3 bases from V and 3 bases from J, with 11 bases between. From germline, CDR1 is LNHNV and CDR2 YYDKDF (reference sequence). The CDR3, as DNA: TGTGCCACCAGCAGGTGGGGGACTGAAGAGACCCAGTACTTC. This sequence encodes CATSRWGTEETQYF.